This TCR beta chain came from a study of T cell repertoires in cytomegalovirus infection. Turning to the study itself: Indicated by public TCR beta signatures were CMV infection and matching HLA type.

Of note for this clonotype: Its specificity is unknown.

Findings and caveats of the study: Totalled public TCR beta family frequency picked out people who carried CMV plus the relevant HLA. Clonotype analysis showed dominance of the ex vivo response by HLA-C-restricted CMV-specific TCR beta clonotypes.

A single record per CDR3 protein comes from TCRdb applying MiXCR to the reads. The data show just over 300,000 distinct CDR3 sequences, about 17% seen once. V lost 0 bases, J lost 2 bases, and 7 bases lay in between. Germline CDR1 is MNHEY and CDR2 is SVGAGI. CDR3 length equals 14 residues. The chain joins TRBV6-5 to TRBJ1-2; D not certain. The receptor was derived from a human donor in good health (CMV status not recorded). Some clones in this sample may be carry-over from other donors' samples. The sequenced sample was PBMCs. For the CDR3, the DNA is TGTGCCAGCAGTTACTCCTCGGGGAACTATGGCTACACCTTC. The encoded protein is CASSYSSGNYGYTF.